Here is one TCR beta chain with its context. Its target is unknown. TCRdb's copy holds only in-frame clones and misses some; the assay was immunoSEQ multiplex PCR. The sample consists of 77,000 or so clones, approximately 85% of them appearing once. This sample was taken from a study of OX40 agonist ivuxolimab in advanced cancers. On the study more broadly: Every 2 weeks, patients got intravenous ivuxolimab at one of six dose levels (0.01-10 mg/kg). It was permissible to have had prior anti-PD-1, anti-PD-L1 or anti-CTLA-4 therapy, and less than 45% had some. General study points: Averaging showed that CD8+ T cells had more expanded clones than CD4+ did.

Blood draws occurred at baseline, cycle 4 day 1, and cycle 7 day 1. The input for sequencing was CD4+ or CD8+ T cells sorted from blood, taken in a trial of the OX40 agonist ivuxolimab. This TCR derives from an adult with an advanced solid tumor such as melanoma, head and neck, liver or kidney cancer.

The CDR3 loop reads CASSLRQGALGTEAFF. The CDR3 DNA follows: TGTGCCAGCTCGCTGAGGCAGGGGGCTCTAGGCACTGAAGCTTTCTTT. The chain employs TRBV7-8 and TRBJ1-1; 8 nucleotides line up with TRBD1. Germline V lookup: CDR1 SGHVS, CDR2 FQNEAQ. V trimming: 8 bases; J trimming: 4 bases; junction bases outside the gene matches: 15. The CDR3 is made up of 16 amino acids.